These 18 T cell receptor beta chains were all obtained from the same sample, sequenced in a study of CD8 T cells in Susac syndrome. RNA amounts of roughly 0.45 to 1 ug underwent reverse transcription with random hexamers. TCRdb re-called the immunoSEQ multiplex PCR reads with MiXCR, one entry per CDR3 protein. Among 150,000 to 160,000 distinct CDR3 sequences, 95% to 96% were seen once, and the ten largest hold roughly 0.15%. The material sequenced was CD8+ T cells from PBMCs. All receptors derive from a human donor with multiple sclerosis.

The CDR3 DNA sequence: TGTGCCAGCAGAGCTACAGGGTCTAGCAATCAGCCCCAGCATTTT. Encoded protein: CASRATGSSNQPQHF. This chain connects TRBV2 to TRBJ1-5; perhaps TRBD1 as D (6 bases). Between the trimmed V and J ends, which lost 6 bases and 0 bases, there was a span of 12 bases. Germline V gene sequence: CDR1 SNHLY, CDR2 FYNNEI. This CDR3 comprises 15 residues.

The chain carries TRBV25-1 and TRBJ1-6, with D tentatively TRBD1 (5 bases). CDR1 is MGHDK and CDR2 is SYGVNS in the germline V gene. The CDR3 loop spans 15 amino acids. Trimming took off 6 bases at V and 5 bases at J, with 14 bases between the two ends. The CDR3, as DNA: TGTGCCAGCAGGGCCTACAAGGGACATAATTCACCCCTCCACTTT. This gives the protein CASRAYKGHNSPLHF.

The chain uses TRBV29-1 and TRBJ2-1; no reliable D call. Per germline, CDR1 SQVTM and CDR2 ANQGSEA. V was pared by 5 bases and J by 2 bases, with 13 bases between. CDR3 length: 14 residues. The CDR3 is CSVRTVVAYNEQFF. CDR3 nucleotide sequence: TGCAGCGTTCGAACGGTCGTCGCCTACAATGAGCAGTTCTTC.

The chain joins TRBV15 to TRBJ2-3; 10 bases match TRBD2. With V trimmed by 0 bases and J by 6 bases, 9 bases remained unmatched. The CDR3 sequence is 17 residues long. From germline, CDR1 is LNHNV and CDR2 YYDKDF (reference sequence). The CDR3 DNA is TGTGCCACCAGCAGAGATCGGGAGCGGGGGGGCGCCGATACGCAGTATTTT. Translation gives CATSRDRERGGADTQYF.

This clonotype was counted once. J is TRBJ2-7 and V is TRBV3-1; D ambiguous. There are 14 residues in the CDR3. Germline-derived CDR1 and CDR2 are LGHDT and YNNKEL (reference sequence). The ends were cut back, 0 bases at V and 0 bases at J, with 6 bases in the middle. CDR3 protein: CASSQDLTSYEQYV. The CDR3 DNA follows: TGTGCCAGCAGCCAAGATTTGACCTCCTACGAGCAGTACGTC.

The chain combines TRBV5-6 with TRBJ1-5, with 8 positions matching TRBD1. The trim removed 1 base at V and 6 bases at J, leaving 9 bases unmatched. Germline V gives CDR1 SGHDT, CDR2 YYEEEE. CDR3 length: 16 amino acids. The CDR3 is CASSLMTGVSGQPQHF. The CDR3 DNA follows: TGTGCCAGCAGCTTGATGACAGGGGTCTCCGGTCAGCCCCAGCATTTT.

This clonotype was counted once. The chain carries TRBV7-6 and TRBJ1-5, with TRBD1 as a possible D gene (6 bases). Trimming left V 2 bases short and J 0 bases short, with 17 bases between. The CDR3 is 18 residues long. Germline V gives CDR1 SGHVS, CDR2 FNYEAQ. CDR3 sequence (DNA): TGTGCCAGCAGCTTATACGCGAATGGACAGTATAGCAATCAGCCCCAGCATTTT. This codes for CASSLYANGQYSNQPQHF.

The V and J genes are TRBV27 and TRBJ1-2, with D tentatively TRBD1 (5 bases). CDR3 length: 15 residues. Looked up from germline, CDR1 is MNHEY and CDR2 is SMNVEV (reference sequence). The germline V and J ends were trimmed by 2 bases and 1 base, with 11 bases remaining between them. This CDR3 is CASSLRGAYNYGYTF. The CDR3 region has the DNA TGTGCCAGCAGTTTAAGAGGGGCCTATAACTATGGCTACACCTTC.

This chain uses TRBV7-3 with TRBJ2-1; possibly TRBD1 or TRBD2 for D (5 bases each). Germline CDR1 SGHTA, CDR2 FQGTGA. The CDR3 consists of 15 residues. V gave up 5 bases and J gave up 5 bases, with 16 bases separating them. The CDR3 region is CASSEEGPYNNEQFF. The CDR3 DNA sequence: TGTGCCAGCAGCGAAGAGGGACCATACAACAATGAGCAGTTCTTC. The full variable domain, rest sourced from reference TRBV7-3 and TRBJ2-1, is GAGVSQTPSNKVTEKGKYVELRCDPISGHTALYWYRQSLGQGPEFLIYFQGTGAADDSGLPNDRFFAVRPEGSVSTLKIQRTERGDSAVYLCASSEEGPYNNEQFFGPGTRLTVL.

The genes are TRBV3-1 and TRBJ2-3; D is undetermined. V was trimmed by 2 bases and J by 4 bases, leaving 16 bases between them. CDR1 and CDR2 (germline): LGHDT, YNNKEL (reference sequence). The CDR3 runs to 16 residues. The CDR3 sequence: CASSQKDRVWADTQYF. In nucleotides, the CDR3 is TGTGCCAGCAGCCAAAAGGATCGGGTGTGGGCAGATACGCAGTATTTT.

Here the CDR3 DNA reads TGCAGCGTTCCCCTTGGAGGGGGCCAAGAGACCCAGTACTTC. Protein product: CSVPLGGGQETQYF. The V gene is TRBV29-1, the J gene TRBJ2-5; D may correspond to TRBD1 or TRBD2 (6 bases each). The CDR3 runs to 14 residues. Trimming removed 5 bases from V and 1 base from J, with 14 bases in between. The germline V gene encodes CDR1 SQVTM and CDR2 ANQGSEA.

The J gene is TRBJ1-2, the V gene TRBV27, with TRBD1 identical over 7 bases. Trimming at V came to 1 base and at J to 3 bases, leaving 5 bases not matched to a gene. The CDR3 is 15 amino acids. Germline loops: CDR1 MNHEY, CDR2 SMNVEV (reference sequence). The DNA of the CDR3 is TGTGCCAGCAGTTTATACGCTCAGGGGGACTATGGCTACACCTTC. Protein product: CASSLYAQGDYGYTF.

The CDR3 DNA reads as TGTGCCAGCAGTCCGGGACAGGGGGCTTTTCAGCCCCAGCATTTT. This encodes CASSPGQGAFQPQHF. V is TRBV27 and J is TRBJ1-5, with 12 nucleotides matching TRBD1. The CDR3 length is 15 residues. With 5 bases clipped from V and 6 bases from J, the junction kept 5 bases outside the gene matches. Germline V gives CDR1 MNHEY, CDR2 SMNVEV (reference sequence).

The chain combines TRBV30 with TRBJ1-2; maybe TRBD1 (6 bases). The germline CDR1 and CDR2 sequences are GTSNPN and SVGIG (reference sequence). The CDR3 spans 15 residues. Trimming cost V 1 base and J 4 bases, with 16 bases left between them. The DNA for the CDR3 is TGTGCCTGGAGTGGTATCCGGGGGCAAGGCTATGGCTACACCTTC. Its protein is CAWSGIRGQGYGYTF.

The chain joins TRBV18 to TRBJ1-1, with D perhaps TRBD1 (5 bases). This CDR3 spans 14 amino acids. Trimming pared 3 bases from V and 1 base from J, leaving 9 bases between. Germline lookup yields CDR1 KGHSH and CDR2 LQKENI. CDR3 sequence (DNA): TGTGCCAGCTCACCGTCGGGACCGAACACTGAAGCTTTCTTT. Residues: CASSPSGPNTEAFF.

Only one count was recorded for this clonotype. This sequence joins TRBV5-1 and TRBJ2-7; 11 nucleotides line up with TRBD2. Germline-derived CDR1 and CDR2 are SGHRS and YFSETQ. The CDR3 loop spans 15 amino acids. V shed 0 bases, J shed 2 bases, and the junction held 1 base outside the gene matches. The CDR3 loop reads CASSLDSGGAYEQYV. The CDR3, as DNA: TGCGCCAGCAGCTTGGATAGCGGGGGGGCCTACGAGCAGTACGTC.

The gene calls are TRBV27 and TRBJ2-1; D may be TRBD2 (6 bases). Germline V lookup: CDR1 MNHEY, CDR2 SMNVEV (reference sequence). Trimming cost V 6 bases and J 8 bases, with 17 bases left between them. The CDR3 loop spans 14 amino acids. The CDR3 here is CASSQRRTGDEQFF. As DNA, the CDR3 is TGTGCCAGCAGCCAACGACGTACGGGGGATGAGCAGTTCTTC.

This chain joins TRBV20-1 and TRBJ1-6, with 8 bases fitting TRBD1. V gave up 6 bases and J gave up 8 bases; unmatched junction bases: 12. This CDR3 region has 15 residues. Germline V gene data show CDR1 as DFQATT and CDR2 as SNEGSKA (reference sequence). CDR3 sequence: CSADPRTGRDSPLHF. The DNA for the CDR3 is TGCAGTGCCGACCCGAGGACAGGGCGTGATTCACCCCTCCACTTT.